This T cell receptor beta chain is drawn from a study of CD8 T cells in ankylosing spondylitis. This clonotype was seen many times. Its cognate antigen is unknown. CDR3 size: 12 residues. The germline gives CDR1 LGHDT, CDR2 YNNKEL (reference sequence). Trimming took off 4 bases at V and 6 bases at J, with 10 bases between the two ends. Study observations and caveats: Relatively scarce in peripheral blood, disease-linked clones were CD8+. As reported, disease-linked clones showed significant enrichment in matched ankylosing spondylitis synovial fluid.

TCRdb re-derived calls from the 5' RACE reads in MiXCR, one entry per CDR3 protein. In the table there are 150,000 to 200,000 distinct CDR3 sequences, about 32% of which are singletons. The sequence came from a male donor with ankylosing spondylitis. This chain connects TRBV3-1 to TRBJ2-7, with D unclear. The sample consisted of synovial fluid, either unsorted or a sorted T cell fraction (not recorded which). The CDR3 DNA follows: TGTGCCAGCAGCCTAGGACCCCTCGAGCAGTACTTC. Protein sequence: CASSLGPLEQYF.